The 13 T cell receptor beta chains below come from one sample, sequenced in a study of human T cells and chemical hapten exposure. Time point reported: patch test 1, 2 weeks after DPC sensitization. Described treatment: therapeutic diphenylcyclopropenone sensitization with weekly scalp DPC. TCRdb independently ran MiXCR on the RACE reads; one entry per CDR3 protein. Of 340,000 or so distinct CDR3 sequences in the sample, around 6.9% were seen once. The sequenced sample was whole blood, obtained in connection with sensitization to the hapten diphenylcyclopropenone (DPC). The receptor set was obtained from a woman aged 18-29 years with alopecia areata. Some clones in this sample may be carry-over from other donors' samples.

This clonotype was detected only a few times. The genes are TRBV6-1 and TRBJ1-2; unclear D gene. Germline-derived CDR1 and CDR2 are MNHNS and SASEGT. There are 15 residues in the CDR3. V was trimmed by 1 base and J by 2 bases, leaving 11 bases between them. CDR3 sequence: CASSEEDGENYGYTF. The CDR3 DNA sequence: TGTGCCAGCAGTGAAGAGGACGGGGAAAACTATGGCTACACCTTC.

CDR3 loop: CASSDGYTEAFF. CDR3 sequence (DNA): TGTGCCAGCAGCGACGGGTACACTGAAGCTTTCTTT. The chain employs TRBV6-4 and TRBJ1-1; D gene uncertain. Trimming took 6 bases from V and 3 from J, leaving 8 bases between them. This CDR3 comprises 12 residues. Germline-derived CDR1 and CDR2 are MRHNA and SNTAGT.

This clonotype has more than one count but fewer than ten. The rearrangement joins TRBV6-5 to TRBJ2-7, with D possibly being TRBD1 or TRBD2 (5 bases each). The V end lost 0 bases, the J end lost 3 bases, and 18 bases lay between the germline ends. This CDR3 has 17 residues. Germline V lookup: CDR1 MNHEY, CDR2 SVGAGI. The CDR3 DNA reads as TGTGCCAGCAGTTACTCGAAATTCCCGGGACGGTTCTACGAGCAGTACTTC. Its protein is CASSYSKFPGRFYEQYF.

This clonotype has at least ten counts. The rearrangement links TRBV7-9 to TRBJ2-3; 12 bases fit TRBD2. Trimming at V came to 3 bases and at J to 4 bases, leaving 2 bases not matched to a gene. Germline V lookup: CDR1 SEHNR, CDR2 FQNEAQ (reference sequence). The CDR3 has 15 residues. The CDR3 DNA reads TGTGCCAGCAGCTTCCCTAGCGGGGGGGCAGATACGCAGTATTTT. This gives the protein CASSFPSGGADTQYF.

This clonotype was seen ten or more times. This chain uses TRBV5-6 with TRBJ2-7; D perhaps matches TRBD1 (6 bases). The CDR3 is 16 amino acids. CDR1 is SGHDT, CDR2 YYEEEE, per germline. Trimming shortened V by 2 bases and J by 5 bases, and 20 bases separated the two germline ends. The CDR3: CASSFDTGHLADEQYF. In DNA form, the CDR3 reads TGTGCCAGCAGCTTCGATACGGGACACCTTGCCGACGAGCAGTACTTC.

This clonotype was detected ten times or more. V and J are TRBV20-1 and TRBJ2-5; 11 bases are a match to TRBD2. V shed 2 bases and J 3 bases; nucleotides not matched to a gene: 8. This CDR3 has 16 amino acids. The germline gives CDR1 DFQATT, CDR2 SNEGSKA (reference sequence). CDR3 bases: TGCAGTGCTAGAAAAACTAGCGGGGGAGACAAAGAGACCCAGTACTTC. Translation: CSARKTSGGDKETQYF.

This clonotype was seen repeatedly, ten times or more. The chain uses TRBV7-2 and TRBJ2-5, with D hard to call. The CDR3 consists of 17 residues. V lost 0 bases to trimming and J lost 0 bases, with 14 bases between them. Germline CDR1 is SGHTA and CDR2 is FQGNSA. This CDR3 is CASSLAKTRGYQETQYF. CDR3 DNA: TGTGCCAGCAGCTTAGCCAAGACCAGAGGTTACCAAGAGACCCAGTACTTC. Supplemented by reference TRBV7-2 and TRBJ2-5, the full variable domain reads GAGVSQSPSNKVTEKGKDVELRCDPISGHTALYWYRQSLGQGLEFLIYFQGNSAPDKSGLPSDRFSAERTGGSVSTLTIQRTQQEDSAVYLCASSLAKTRGYQETQYFGPGTRLLVL.

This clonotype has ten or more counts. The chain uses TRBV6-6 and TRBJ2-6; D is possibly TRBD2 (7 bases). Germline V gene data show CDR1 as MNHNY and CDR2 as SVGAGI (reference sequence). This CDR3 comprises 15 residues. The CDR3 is CATGGGPLWANVLTF. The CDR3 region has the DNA TGTGCTACAGGCGGGGGCCCCCTCTGGGCCAACGTCCTGACTTTC.

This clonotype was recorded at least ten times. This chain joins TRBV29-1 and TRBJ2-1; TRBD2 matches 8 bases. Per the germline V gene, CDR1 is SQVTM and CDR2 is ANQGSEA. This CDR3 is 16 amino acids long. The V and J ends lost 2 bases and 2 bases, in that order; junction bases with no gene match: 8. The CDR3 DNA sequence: TGCAGCGTTGAAATCCGGACTAGCTCCCCCTACAATGAGCAGTTCTTC. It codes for CSVEIRTSSPYNEQFF.

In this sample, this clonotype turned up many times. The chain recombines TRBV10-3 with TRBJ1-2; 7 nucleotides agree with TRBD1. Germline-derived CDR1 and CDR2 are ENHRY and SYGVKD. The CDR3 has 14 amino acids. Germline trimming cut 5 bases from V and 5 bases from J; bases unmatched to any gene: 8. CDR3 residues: CAISRDGTAYGYTF. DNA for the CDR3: TGTGCCATCAGTCGGGACGGGACAGCTTATGGCTACACCTTC.

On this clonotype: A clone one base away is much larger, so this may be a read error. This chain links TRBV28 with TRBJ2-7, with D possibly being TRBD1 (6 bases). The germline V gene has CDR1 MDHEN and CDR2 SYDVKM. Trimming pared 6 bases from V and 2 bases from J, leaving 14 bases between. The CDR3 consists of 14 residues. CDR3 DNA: TGTGCCAGCAGGGGACATGCCGCGGCCTACGAGCAGTACTTC. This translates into CASRGHAAAYEQYF.

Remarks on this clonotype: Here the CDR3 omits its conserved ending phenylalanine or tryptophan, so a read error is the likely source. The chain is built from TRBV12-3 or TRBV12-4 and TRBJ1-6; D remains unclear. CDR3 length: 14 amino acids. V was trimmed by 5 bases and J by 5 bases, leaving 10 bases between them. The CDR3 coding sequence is TGTGCCAGCAGTCCTACACATCATAATTCACCCCTCCACTTA. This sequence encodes CASSPTHHNSPLHL.

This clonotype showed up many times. CDR3 region: CASSLSRLAGGPIYIGEQFF. In DNA form, the CDR3 reads TGTGCCAGCAGCTTGTCCCGGCTAGCGGGGGGCCCAATATACATCGGTGAGCAGTTCTTC. This chain uses TRBV5-4 with TRBJ2-1; 11 bases fit TRBD2. V shed 1 base and J 9 bases; nucleotides not matched to a gene: 21. The length of the CDR3 is 20 residues. The germline gives CDR1 SGHNT, CDR2 YYREEE (reference sequence).